Listed below are T cell receptor beta chains from one sample, sequenced in a study of identical twins. TCRdb recomputed calls from the 5' RACE reads with MiXCR, one row per CDR3 protein. The sample yields hundreds of thousands of distinct CDR3 sequences, roughly 20% seen once. Another study also made use of these data, one on T cells expressing NK-cell markers.

The sample consisted of PBMCs. The receptors derive from a woman younger than 35 in good health. CDR3s include the opening cysteine and the closing phenylalanine or tryptophan. The D gene is left open where the match is weak. Not all rows give a size; the values are once, few, many and, for expanded clones, a class.

J gene	V gene	CDR3 length	clone size	D gene	CDR3 protein	CDR3 DNA
TRBJ2-1	TRBV12-3/TRBV12-4	14	few	TRBD2	CASTPGLEVDEQFF	TGTGCCAGCACCCCGGGACTAGAGGTCGATGAGCAGTTCTTC
TRBJ2-7	TRBV21-1	17	many	.	CARPGSGTGASNYEQYF	TGTGCCCGCCCTGGCTCCGGCACAGGGGCGAGTAATTACGAGCAGTACTTC
TRBJ2-7	TRBV18	16	few	TRBD1	CASSPPRQGLSYEQYF	TGTGCCAGCTCACCACCCCGACAGGGTTTGTCCTACGAGCAGTACTTC
TRBJ2-1	TRBV10-3	19	many	.	CAISESFFLGRRSYNEQFF	TGTGCCATCAGTGAGTCGTTCTTTCTAGGACGGCGCTCCTACAATGAGCAGTTCTTC
TRBJ1-2	TRBV20-1	14	.	.	CSAKPPGGNYGYTF	TGCAGTGCGAAGCCGCCGGGGGGCAACTATGGCTACACCTTC
TRBJ2-1	TRBV10-3	15	few	TRBD2	CAIRTSGRRDGEQFF	TGTGCCATCAGGACTAGCGGGAGACGGGATGGTGAGCAGTTCTTC
TRBJ1-2	TRBV12-3/TRBV12-4	13	few	.	CASSERWGYGYTF	TGTGCCAGCAGTGAGCGTTGGGGCTATGGCTACACCTTC
TRBJ2-5	TRBV5-1	15	.	.	CASSSPSRGQETQYF	TGCGCCAGCAGCTCCCCTAGTCGAGGCCAAGAGACCCAGTACTTC
TRBJ2-1	TRBV5-1	15	many	TRBD2	CASRVVLAGHNEQFF	TGCGCCAGCAGAGTGGTACTAGCGGGTCACAATGAGCAGTTCTTC
TRBJ2-1	TRBV4-1	15	.	TRBD2	CASSQFGLAGNEQFF	TGCGCCAGCAGCCAATTTGGACTAGCGGGAAATGAGCAGTTCTTC
TRBJ1-4	TRBV4-3	16	few	TRBD1	CASSHVTGVANEKLFF	TGCGCCAGCAGCCACGTAACAGGGGTTGCTAATGAAAAACTGTTTTTT
TRBJ1-2	TRBV6-2/TRBV6-3	11	many	.	CASFRGGGYTF	TGTGCCAGCTTCCGGGGGGGAGGCTACACCTTC
TRBJ2-3	TRBV20-1	15	many	.	CSAPPASAYTDTQYF	TGCAGTGCCCCCCCGGCTAGCGCTTACACAGATACGCAGTATTTT
TRBJ2-1	TRBV5-6	12	.	.	CASSFRWNEQFF	TGTGCCAGCAGCTTTCGATGGAATGAGCAGTTCTTC
TRBJ2-7	TRBV20-1	18	.	TRBD2	CSASPALAGGRSLSEQYF	TGCAGTGCTAGTCCCGCACTAGCGGGGGGGCGTAGTCTTTCCGAGCAGTACTTC
TRBJ2-3	TRBV20-1	15	few	.	CSASTGGADTDTQYF	TGCAGTGCTAGTACTGGGGGGGCAGACACAGATACGCAGTATTTT
TRBJ2-3	TRBV5-1	16	.	.	CASSLEALDSADTQYF	TGCGCCAGCAGCTTGGAGGCCTTAGACTCAGCGGATACGCAGTATTTT
TRBJ1-6	TRBV20-1	16	few	TRBD1	CSARQGGGPYNSPLHF	TGCAGTGCGAGACAGGGCGGTGGGCCCTATAATTCACCCCTCCACTTT
TRBJ1-5	TRBV29-1	15	many	.	CSVAEGGFSNQPQHF	TGCAGCGTTGCCGAGGGGGGTTTTAGCAATCAGCCCCAGCATTTT
TRBJ2-2	TRBV13	16	few	TRBD1	CASRATGGASSGELFF	TGTGCCAGCAGGGCAACAGGGGGCGCGTCTTCCGGGGAGCTGTTTTTT
TRBJ1-1	TRBV20-1	11	.	.	CSHIQELKAFF	TGCAGTCATATACAGGAGCTTAAAGCTTTCTTT
TRBJ1-1	TRBV7-2	11	few	.	CASSSQEGAFF	TGTGCCAGCAGCTCACAGGAGGGGGCTTTCTTT